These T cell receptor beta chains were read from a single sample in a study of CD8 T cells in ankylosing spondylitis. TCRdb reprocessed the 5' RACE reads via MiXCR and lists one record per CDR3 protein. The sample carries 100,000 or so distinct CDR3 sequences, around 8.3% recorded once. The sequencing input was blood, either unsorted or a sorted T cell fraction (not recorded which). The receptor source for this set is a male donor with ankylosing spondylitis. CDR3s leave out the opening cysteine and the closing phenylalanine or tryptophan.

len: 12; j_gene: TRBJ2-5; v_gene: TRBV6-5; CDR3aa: ASSYRGRGETQY
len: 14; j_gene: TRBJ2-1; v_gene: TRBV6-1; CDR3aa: ASTRQGSEFYNEQF
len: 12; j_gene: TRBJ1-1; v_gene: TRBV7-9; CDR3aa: ASTRLRENTEAF
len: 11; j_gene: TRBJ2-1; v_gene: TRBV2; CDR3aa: ASITGWANEQF
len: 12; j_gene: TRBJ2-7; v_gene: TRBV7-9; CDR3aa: ASSPPGLAYEQY
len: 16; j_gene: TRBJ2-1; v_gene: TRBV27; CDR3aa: ASSPEDPYLETYNEQF
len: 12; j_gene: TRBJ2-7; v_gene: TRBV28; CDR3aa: ASRIKSGYYEQY
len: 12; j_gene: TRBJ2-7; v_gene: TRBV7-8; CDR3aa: ASSLVRGDYEQY
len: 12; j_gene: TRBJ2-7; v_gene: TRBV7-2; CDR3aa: ASSPGVGTYEQY
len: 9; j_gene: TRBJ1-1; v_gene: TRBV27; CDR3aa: ASSFGGEAF
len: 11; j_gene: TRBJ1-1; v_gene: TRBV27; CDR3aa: ASSLSASSEAF